This is a list of T cell receptor beta chains from one sample in a study of graft-versus-host responses after intestinal transplantation. Which antigens these TCRs recognize remains unknown. Clones were sequenced by immunoSEQ multiplex PCR, and TCRdb holds only the in-frame ones, with some missing. This table holds 95,000 to 150,000 clones, about 95% found once. Sequences were derived from unstimulated CD8+ T cells sorted from spleen or lymph node cells, sampled before intestinal transplant. These receptors originate from a human donor who received an intestinal transplant. Each CDR3 is given with its conserved first and last residue. A D gene is named only where the DNA matches it firmly. Only part of the rows carry a size: once, few, many, or a class if the clone is expanded.

clone_size	v_call	d_call	j_call	cdr3_aa	cdr3_nt
once	TRBV6-6	TRBD2	TRBJ2-1	CAATRTSASYNEQFF	TGTGCCGCTACCCGGACTAGCGCATCCTACAATGAGCAGTTCTTC
.	TRBV19	.	TRBJ2-1	CASRGPINEQFF	TGTGCCAGTAGGGGACCGATCAATGAGCAGTTCTTC
.	TRBV4-1	.	TRBJ1-3	CASRGRESSGNTIYF	TGCGCCAGCCGCGGACGGGAGAGCTCTGGAAACACCATATATTTT
.	TRBV5-6	.	TRBJ1-2	CASSPGVPGLSYTF	TGTGCCAGCAGCCCTGGGGTACCAGGGCTAAGCTACACCTTC
once	TRBV28	.	TRBJ1-6	CASSLRGRAGNSPLHF	TGTGCCAGCAGTTTACGGGGCAGGGCCGGTAATTCACCCCTCCACTTT
.	TRBV6-5	.	TRBJ1-5	CASSYSSLNQPQHF	TGTGCTAGCAGTTACTCGTCGCTGAATCAGCCCCAGCATTTT
.	TRBV4-3	.	TRBJ1-1	CASSIGKGVEAFF	TGCGCCAGCAGCATAGGTAAGGGAGTTGAAGCTTTCTTT
.	TRBV11-2	.	TRBJ1-5	CASSWTPDGNQPQHF	TGTGCCAGCAGTTGGACCCCGGATGGCAATCAGCCCCAGCATTTT
.	TRBV28	.	TRBJ2-2	CASSYSTGELFF	TGTGCCAGCAGTTACTCCACCGGGGAGCTGTTTTTT
.	TRBV27	TRBD1	TRBJ2-7	CASSSPGQATLHEQYF	TGTGCCAGCAGTTCCCCCGGACAGGCGACCCTCCACGAGCAGTACTTC
.	TRBV19	.	TRBJ1-3	CASSRQGWDLGNTIYF	TGTGCCAGTAGCAGGCAGGGTTGGGACCTTGGAAACACCATATATTTT
.	TRBV5-1	TRBD2	TRBJ2-1	CASSLAGGDRNEQFF	TGCGCCAGCAGCTTGGCTGGGGGGGATAGGAATGAGCAGTTCTTC
few	TRBV11-1	TRBD1	TRBJ2-2	CASGQGIRAGELFF	TGTGCCAGTGGACAGGGGATTCGAGCCGGGGAGCTGTTTTTT
.	TRBV19	.	TRBJ2-7	CASSPGFPSSYEQYF	TGTGCCAGTAGTCCCGGCTTCCCGAGCTCCTACGAGCAGTACTTC
.	TRBV7-8	.	TRBJ2-7	CASSLAATSSYEQYF	TGTGCCAGCAGCTTAGCGGCGACGAGCTCCTACGAGCAGTACTTC
.	TRBV5-1	.	TRBJ2-3	CASSLLADTQYF	TGCGCCAGCAGCTTGCTGGCGGATACGCAGTATTTT
once	TRBV19	.	TRBJ1-4	CASSNSPAYRLGNEKLFF	TGTGCCAGTAGTAATTCCCCGGCATATCGACTAGGTAATGAAAAACTGTTTTTT
.	TRBV7-9	TRBD2	TRBJ2-3	CASTQPLIGVDPGGDTQYF	TGTGCCAGCACCCAACCGCTTATCGGAGTGGACCCGGGAGGAGATACGCAGTATTTT
.	TRBV27	.	TRBJ2-7	CASSLSGEQYF	TGTGCCAGCAGTTTATCCGGAGAGCAGTACTTC
.	TRBV27	.	TRBJ1-2	CASSLQGTYGYTF	TGTGCCAGCAGTTTACAGGGAACCTATGGCTACACCTTC
.	TRBV10-3	.	TRBJ2-3	CATLADTDTQYF	TGTGCCACGTTAGCAGACACAGATACGCAGTATTTT
.	TRBV7-6	TRBD2	TRBJ2-7	CASSPLAGGPYEQYF	TGTGCCAGCAGCCCGCTAGCGGGAGGGCCCTACGAGCAGTACTTC
.	TRBV29-1	.	TRBJ2-1	CSAEHLDEQFF	TGCAGCGCCGAGCATCTCGATGAGCAGTTCTTC
.	TRBV11-2	.	TRBJ1-1	CASSRAADGDTEAFF	TGTGCCAGCAGCCGCGCGGCGGATGGGGACACTGAAGCTTTCTTT
.	TRBV7-8	.	TRBJ2-7	CASSLVGRPYYEQYF	TGTGCCAGCAGCTTAGTTGGCAGGCCCTACTACGAGCAGTACTTC
.	TRBV6-5	.	TRBJ1-2	CASSERGNYGYTF	TGTGCCAGCAGTGAACGTGGAAACTATGGCTACACCTTC
.	TRBV27	.	TRBJ2-2	CASRHFPRIGELFF	TGTGCCAGCCGTCACTTCCCACGAATCGGGGAGCTGTTTTTT
.	TRBV11-2	TRBD2	TRBJ2-5	CASSLRLAAQETQYF	TGTGCCAGCAGCTTAAGACTAGCGGCCCAAGAGACCCAGTACTTC
.	TRBV6-5	TRBD1	TRBJ2-7	CASSGGQGHYEQYF	TGTGCCAGCAGCGGCGGACAGGGACACTACGAGCAGTACTTC
.	TRBV30	TRBD2	TRBJ2-7	CAWSVLLTSGRAPYEQYF	TGTGCCTGGAGTGTCCTACTGACTAGCGGGAGGGCCCCCTACGAGCAGTACTTC
.	TRBV21-1	.	TRBJ1-5	CASSKVSRVLCNQPQHF	TGTGCCAGCAGCAAAGTCTCCAGAGTCCTATGCAATCAGCCCCAGCATTTT
.	TRBV19	TRBD2	TRBJ2-7	CASSITSGSSHEQYF	TGTGCCAGTAGTATCACTAGCGGGAGTTCCCACGAGCAGTACTTC
.	TRBV6-5	TRBD1	TRBJ1-4	CASSYSGTGNEKLFF	TGTGCCAGCAGTTACTCTGGGACAGGGAATGAAAAACTGTTTTTT
.	TRBV7-9	.	TRBJ2-7	CASSLFTETPYEQYF	TGTGCCAGCAGCTTATTTACAGAGACCCCCTACGAGCAGTACTTC
.	TRBV29-1	.	TRBJ2-1	CSVEDGGRVNEQFF	TGCAGCGTTGAAGATGGGGGCCGGGTCAATGAGCAGTTCTTC